The 27 T cell receptor beta chains listed next were all sequenced from one sample in a study of T cells in localized non-small cell lung cancer. Sequencing used immunoSEQ multiplex PCR; TCRdb keeps in-frame clones, though not all of them. The sample comprises approximately 4,600 clones, around 27% of which are singletons, and approximately 4.8% rests with the top ten. Sequences were derived from lung tumor tissue, sampled before any cancer treatment. Every receptor here comes from a man aged 35-69 years with stage II lung adenocarcinoma.

J is TRBJ2-5 and V is TRBV30; TRBD1 agrees at 9 bases. The CDR3 is made up of 14 amino acids. The germline V gene encodes CDR1 GTSNPN and CDR2 SVGIG (reference sequence). Unmatched junction bases numbered 7, after V lost 3 bases and J lost 5 bases. In DNA form, the CDR3 reads TGTGCCTGGAGGGGACAGGGAACCCCCGAGACCCAGTACTTC. Encoded protein: CAWRGQGTPETQYF.

This clone was detected a few times. The gene calls are TRBV7-5 and TRBJ2-7; the table's D call TRBD1 went unverified against the DNA. TRBV7-5 is noted as a pseudogene. CDR3 length: 15 residues. The CDR3 nucleotides read TGTGCCAGCAGCTTAGGACAGCTTGCGAGATACGAGCAGTACTTC. It translates to CASSLGQLARYEQYF.

The table lists this clone with a count of one. V is TRBV5-1 and J is TRBJ2-2; maybe TRBD2 (7 bases). V was pared by 4 bases and J by 6 bases, with 16 bases between. Germline CDR1 and CDR2: SGHRS and YFSETQ. This CDR3 is 15 amino acids long. As DNA, the CDR3 is TGCGCCAGCAGCCTTCTAGGGGGAGGGCCCGGGGAGCTGTTTTTT. It yields the protein CASSLLGGGPGELFF.

By share, this clone ranks as medium-sized (0.01 to 0.1%). The V call is TRBV6-8, the J call TRBJ2-5; no firm D call. Germline V gives CDR1 MNHGY, CDR2 SAAAGT. V gave up 6 bases and J gave up 5 bases, with 10 bases separating them. The CDR3 is made up of 12 amino acids. The CDR3 spells CASSTVGETQYF. CDR3 coding DNA: TGTGCCAGCAGCACCGTTGGGGAGACCCAGTACTTC.

The rearrangement uses TRBV18 and TRBJ2-7; no definite D call. The CDR3 totals 14 residues. V was cut by 0 bases and J by 0 bases, with 6 bases left in between. CDR1 and CDR2 from the germline V gene are KGHSH and LQKENI. This chain's CDR3 is CASSPPRASYEQYF. DNA of the CDR3: TGTGCCAGCTCACCACCTCGGGCCTCCTACGAGCAGTACTTC.

V gene TRBV29-1 combines with J gene TRBJ1-4, with no clear D. V was trimmed by 4 bases and J by 7 bases, leaving 10 bases between them. The CDR3 loop spans 12 amino acids. Germline V gives CDR1 SQVTM, CDR2 ANQGSEA. The CDR3 nucleotides read TGCAGCGTTGCAGGAGGCCGTGAAAAACTGTTTTTT. Amino acids: CSVAGGREKLFF.

V gene TRBV19 combines with J gene TRBJ1-4, with D perhaps TRBD1 (5 bases). Trimming left V 7 bases short and J 3 bases short, with 15 bases between. CDR3 size: 15 residues. Germline V gene data show CDR1 as LNHDA and CDR2 as SQIVND (reference sequence). DNA of the CDR3: TGTGCCAGTACCATGGGGCAGGGACCTAATGAAAAACTGTTTTTT. Its translation is CASTMGQGPNEKLFF.

This clone was counted a few times. J is TRBJ1-1 and V is TRBV11-3, with a tentative D call TRBD1 (5 bases). The CDR3 is 14 amino acids. V was clipped by 4 bases and J by 1 base, with 10 bases between them. CDR1 is SGHNT, CDR2 YENEEA, per germline. In DNA form, the CDR3 reads TGTGCCAGCAGCTCGACAGTCTCGAACACTGAAGCTTTCTTT. Residues: CASSSTVSNTEAFF.

The gene calls are TRBV6-8 and TRBJ1-5; D ambiguous. The CDR3 is made up of 15 amino acids. The V end was cut by 8 bases, the J end by 0 bases, with 14 bases between. From germline, CDR1 is MNHGY and CDR2 SAAAGT. The CDR3 region has the DNA TGTGCCAGCGGGTATGAAAGGCGTAGCAATCAGCCCCAGCATTTT. Its translation: CASGYERRSNQPQHF.

The chain links TRBV5-1 to TRBJ2-1; 13 bases line up with TRBD2. The V and J ends lost 4 bases and 0 bases, in that order; junction bases with no gene match: 4. From germline, CDR1 is SGHRS and CDR2 YFSETQ. The CDR3 has 17 amino acids. CDR3 sequence: CASSQRTSGSSYNEQFF. The CDR3 region has the DNA TGCGCCAGCAGCCAACGGACTAGCGGGAGCTCCTACAATGAGCAGTTCTTC.

The chain carries TRBV29-1 and TRBJ1-1; D remains ambiguous. This CDR3 is built from 12 residues. The germline V gene has CDR1 SQVTM and CDR2 ANQGSEA. Between the trimmed V and J ends, which lost 4 bases and 1 base, there was a span of 7 bases. The CDR3 nucleotides are TGCAGCGTTGCTACTCGGAACACTGAAGCTTTCTTT. Encoded protein: CSVATRNTEAFF.

This clone was counted a few times. The V and J genes are TRBV7-7 and TRBJ1-2; D may be TRBD1 (5 bases). The V gene lost 5 bases and the J gene lost 8 bases, with 18 bases spanning the gap. Germline V gene sequence: CDR1 SSHAT, CDR2 FNYEAQ (reference sequence). CDR3 length: 14 residues. The CDR3 sequence is CASSPFDGAGGYTF. The DNA for the CDR3 is TGTGCCAGCAGCCCTTTTGATGGGGCCGGAGGCTACACCTTC.

The chain joins TRBV28 to TRBJ2-3; D is possibly TRBD2 (7 bases). Germline V CDR1 and CDR2: MDHEN, SYDVKM. The ends were cut back, 1 base at V and 5 bases at J, with 13 bases in the middle. The CDR3 consists of 15 residues. CDR3 sequence reads: CASSLLRGGGDTQYF. Here the CDR3 DNA reads TGTGCCAGCAGTTTATTGCGGGGAGGGGGAGATACGCAGTATTTT.

This clone was picked up one time. This rearrangement joins TRBV19 to TRBJ1-2; D is unresolved. The germline V gene has CDR1 LNHDA and CDR2 SQIVND (reference sequence). The CDR3 runs to 11 residues. Trimming shortened V by 3 bases and J by 7 bases, and 6 bases separated the two germline ends. CDR3 bases: TGTGCCAGTAGTATTTCGGGTGGCTACACCTTC. Translating it yields CASSISGGYTF.

The CDR3 DNA follows: TGTGCCAGCAGTGTCCAGGGGGCTGGGGCCAACGTCCTGACTTTC. Translating gives CASSVQGAGANVLTF. J is TRBJ2-6 and V is TRBV25-1; TRBD1 matches 7 bases. Losses at the gene ends were 4 bases for V and 2 bases for J; bases not matched to a gene: 2. This CDR3 region has 15 residues. In germline, CDR1 is MGHDK, CDR2 SYGVNS.

The rearrangement joins TRBV19 to TRBJ1-2; D gene unclear. The V end was cut by 3 bases, the J end by 5 bases, with 10 bases between. The CDR3 runs 13 residues. The germline V gene encodes CDR1 LNHDA and CDR2 SQIVND (reference sequence). Written as DNA, the CDR3 is TGTGCCAGTAGTATTGGGTGGAATTATGGCTACACCTTC. Translation: CASSIGWNYGYTF.

This clone was counted between two and nine times. The chain uses TRBV11-3 and TRBJ2-5, with D possibly being TRBD2 (6 bases). CDR1 SGHNT and CDR2 YENEEA come from the germline V gene. This CDR3 comprises 14 residues. The V and J ends lost 5 bases and 3 bases respectively, with 13 bases between them. The CDR3 nucleotides are TGTGCCAGCAGCCGGAGGGGTCCGGAAGAGACCCAGTACTTC. Protein product: CASSRRGPEETQYF.

This clone has only a few counts. V and J are TRBV30 and TRBJ2-7, with D hard to call. The CDR3 spans 13 residues. The germline V gene has CDR1 GTSNPN and CDR2 SVGIG (reference sequence). V was pared by 1 base and J by 5 bases, with 12 bases between. CDR3 nucleotides: TGTGCCTGGAGTGCAACCCTCAACCACGAGCAGTACTTC. This gives the protein CAWSATLNHEQYF.

V usage is TRBV6-8 and J usage is TRBJ2-5; D ambiguous. The CDR3 has 12 amino acids. From germline, CDR1 is MNHGY and CDR2 SAAAGT. Trimming stripped 6 bases from V and 5 bases from J, with 10 bases between. CDR3 loop: CASRRNKETQYF. The CDR3 bases are TGTGCCAGCAGGAGGAACAAGGAGACCCAGTACTTC.

The table lists this clone with a few counts. The chain couples TRBV9 to TRBJ2-6, with 8 bases that match TRBD1. After removal of 5 bases from V and 0 bases from J, the junction contained 7 bases not matched to a gene. This CDR3 is built from 17 residues. CDR1 is SGDLS and CDR2 is YYNGEE in the germline V gene. The CDR3 loop reads CASRTGTGYSGANVLTF. The CDR3 DNA is TGTGCCAGCAGGACCGGGACAGGTTACTCTGGGGCCAACGTCCTGACTTTC.

The chain has TRBV28 and TRBJ2-7, with D possibly matching TRBD1 (5 bases). Germline values: CDR1 MDHEN, CDR2 SYDVKM. The CDR3 is 12 amino acids. The germline V and J ends were trimmed by 5 bases and 5 bases, with 10 bases remaining between them. The DNA for the CDR3 is TGTGCCAGCAGTCGCGGACAAAACGAGCAGTACTTC. Amino acid sequence: CASSRGQNEQYF. Using reference TRBV28 and TRBJ2-7 for the parts outside the CDR3, the full variable domain is DVKVTQSSRYLVKRTGEKVFLECVQDMDHENMFWYRQDPGLGLRLIYFSYDVKMKEKGDIPEGYSVSREKKERFSLILESASTNQTSMYLCASSRGQNEQYFGPGTRLTVT.

The chain uses TRBV12-5 and TRBJ2-5, with D perhaps TRBD1 or TRBD2 (5 bases each). The V end lost 8 bases, the J end lost 5 bases, and 18 bases lay between the germline ends. This CDR3 has 14 residues. Germline V CDR1 and CDR2: LGHNT, FRNRAP. The CDR3 spells CASSRGPVGETQYF. CDR3 sequence (DNA): TGTGCTAGTTCGAGGGGACCAGTCGGGGAGACCCAGTACTTC.

The CDR3: CASSPRGQGGYGYTF. The DNA for the CDR3 is TGCGCCAGCAGCCCAAGGGGACAGGGGGGCTATGGCTACACCTTC. The V call is TRBV5-1, the J call TRBJ1-2, with TRBD1 identical over 11 bases. Germline CDR1 SGHRS, CDR2 YFSETQ. V lost 4 bases to trimming and J lost 4 bases; unmatched junction nucleotides: 6. The CDR3 has 15 residues.

This chain uses TRBV15 with TRBJ2-1; 7 nucleotides line up with TRBD2. V lost 0 bases, J lost 9 bases, and 11 bases stayed unmatched. Germline V CDR1 and CDR2: LNHNV, YYDKDF (reference sequence). CDR3 size: 16 residues. The CDR3 DNA follows: TGTGCCACCAGCAGAGATACCGGGGGGAGTATTGGTGAGCAGTTCTTC. Translated, it gives CATSRDTGGSIGEQFF.

This chain uses TRBV29-1 with TRBJ2-2; 10 nucleotides match TRBD2. The length of the CDR3 is 13 residues. The germline V gene encodes CDR1 SQVTM and CDR2 ANQGSEA. V shed 5 bases, J shed 4 bases, and the junction held 1 base outside the gene matches. This CDR3 is CSVRTSGTGELFF. The DNA for the CDR3 is TGCAGCGTTCGGACTAGCGGCACCGGGGAGCTGTTTTTT.

In DNA form, the CDR3 reads TGTGCCAGTAGTATAGATCCTAGGAGCACAGATACGCAGTATTTT. Amino acid sequence: CASSIDPRSTDTQYF. The chain uses TRBV19 and TRBJ2-3; D remains unclear. This CDR3 contains 15 residues. Germline V gives CDR1 LNHDA, CDR2 SQIVND (reference sequence). With 0 bases removed from V and 0 bases from J, the gap between germline ends came to 7 bases.

The sample holds one count of this clone. The chain couples TRBV18 to TRBJ2-3; D is unresolved. CDR3 length equals 16 residues. Trimming pared 3 bases from V and 4 bases from J, leaving 17 bases between. Germline values: CDR1 KGHSH, CDR2 LQKENI. The CDR3, as DNA: TGTGCCAGCTCACCGATCGGAAAAGGTTGGCCAGATACGCAGTATTTT. Translating gives CASSPIGKGWPDTQYF. The full variable domain, with the rest looked up from reference TRBV18 and TRBJ2-3, is NAGVMQNPRHLVRRRGQEARLRCSPMKGHSHVYWYRQLPEEGLKFMVYLQKENIIDESGMPKERFSAEFPKEGPSILRIQQVVRGDSAAYFCASSPIGKGWPDTQYFGPGTRLTVL.